Listed here is a single T cell receptor beta chain. This CDR3 has 14 residues. The germline V and J ends were trimmed by 4 bases and 2 bases, with 14 bases remaining between them. Looked up from germline, CDR1 is GTSNPN and CDR2 is SVGIG (reference sequence). The sample is drawn from a study of CD8+ T cells in alopecia areata. RNA extraction and reverse transcription yielded cDNA as sequencing template. Produced via immunoSEQ multiplex PCR; TCRdb's table is partial and in-frame only. The sample carries roughly 220,000 clones, under 70% recorded once. Treatment here: oral pan-JAK inhibitor, 5-10 mg twice daily.

The starting material was CD4+ T cells sorted from blood, obtained between weeks 43 and 45, from a patient treated with tofacitinib. This TCR came from a human donor with alopecia areata. This chain links TRBV30 with TRBJ1-1; no clear D gene. CDR3 coding DNA: TGTGCCTGGACGCACCAGGTCCTAAACACTGAAGCTTTCTTT. Protein product: CAWTHQVLNTEAFF.